This paragraph reports one T cell receptor (beta chain). Its target is not known. Profiling relied on immunoSEQ multiplex PCR, and the TCRdb table lists in-frame clones only, not all of them. The sample carries 70,000 to 80,000 clones, roughly 93% recorded once. The sample belongs to a study of OX40 agonist ivuxolimab in advanced cancers. Turning to the study itself: While on treatment, patients had intravenous ivuxolimab at 0.01 to 10 mg/kg every 2 weeks. Partial responses were achieved by three patients, of whom one had hepatocellular carcinoma and two had cutaneous melanoma.

Study-level points and caveats: Expanded clones were, on average, more numerous among CD8+ T cells than CD4+.

The source was CD4+ or CD8+ T cells sorted from blood, collected in a trial of the OX40 agonist ivuxolimab. This sequence originates from an adult with an advanced solid tumor such as melanoma, head and neck, liver or kidney cancer.

The CDR3 is CASSQDPIVGSYNEQFF. The CDR3 coding sequence is TGCGCCAGCAGCCAAGACCCCATCGTAGGCTCCTACAATGAGCAGTTCTTC. V is TRBV4-1 and J is TRBJ2-1, with D unresolved. Germline V gene lookup returns CDR1 MGHRA and CDR2 YSYEKL. The V and J ends lost 0 bases and 0 bases respectively, with 12 bases between them. CDR3 length equals 17 residues.